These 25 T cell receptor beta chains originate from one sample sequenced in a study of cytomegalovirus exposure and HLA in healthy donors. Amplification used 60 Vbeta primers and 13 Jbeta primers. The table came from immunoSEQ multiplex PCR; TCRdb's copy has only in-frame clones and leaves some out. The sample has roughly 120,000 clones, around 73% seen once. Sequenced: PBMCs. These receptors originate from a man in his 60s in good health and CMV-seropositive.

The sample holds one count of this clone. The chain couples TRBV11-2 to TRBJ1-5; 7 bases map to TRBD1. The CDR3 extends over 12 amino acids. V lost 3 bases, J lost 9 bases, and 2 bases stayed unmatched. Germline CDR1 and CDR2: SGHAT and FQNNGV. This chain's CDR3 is CASSLGQTPQHF. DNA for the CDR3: TGTGCCAGCAGCTTGGGACAGACGCCCCAGCATTTT.

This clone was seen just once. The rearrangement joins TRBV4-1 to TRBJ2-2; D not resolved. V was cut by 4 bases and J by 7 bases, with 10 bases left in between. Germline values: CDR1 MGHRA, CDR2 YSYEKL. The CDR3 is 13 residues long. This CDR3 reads CASSLRANGELFF. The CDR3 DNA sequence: TGCGCCAGCAGCCTCCGAGCAAACGGGGAGCTGTTTTTT.

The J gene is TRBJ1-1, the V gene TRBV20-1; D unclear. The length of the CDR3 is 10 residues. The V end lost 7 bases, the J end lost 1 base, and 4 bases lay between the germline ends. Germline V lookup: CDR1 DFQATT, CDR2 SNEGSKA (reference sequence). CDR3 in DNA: TGCAGTGGAGAGAACACTGAAGCTTTCTTT. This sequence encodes CSGENTEAFF.

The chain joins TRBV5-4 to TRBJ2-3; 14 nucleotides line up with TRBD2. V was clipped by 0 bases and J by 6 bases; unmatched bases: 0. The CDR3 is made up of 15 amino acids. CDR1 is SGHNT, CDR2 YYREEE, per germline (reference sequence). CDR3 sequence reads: CASSLGTSGGDTQYF. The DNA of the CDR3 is TGTGCCAGCAGCTTGGGGACTAGCGGGGGGGATACGCAGTATTTT.

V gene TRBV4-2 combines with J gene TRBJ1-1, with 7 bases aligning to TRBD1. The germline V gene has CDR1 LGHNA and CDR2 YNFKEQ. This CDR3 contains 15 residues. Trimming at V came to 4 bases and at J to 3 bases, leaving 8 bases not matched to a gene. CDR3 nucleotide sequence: TGTGCCAGCAGCCCCCTAAGGGACAGACACACTGAAGCTTTCTTT. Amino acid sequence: CASSPLRDRHTEAFF.

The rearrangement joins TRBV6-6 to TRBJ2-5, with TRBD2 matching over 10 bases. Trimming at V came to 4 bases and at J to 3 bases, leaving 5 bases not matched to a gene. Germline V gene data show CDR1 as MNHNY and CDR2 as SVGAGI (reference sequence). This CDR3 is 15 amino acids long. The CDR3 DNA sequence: TGTGCCAGCAGTTGGACTAGCGGAGGAGAAGAGACCCAGTACTTC. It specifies CASSWTSGGEETQYF.

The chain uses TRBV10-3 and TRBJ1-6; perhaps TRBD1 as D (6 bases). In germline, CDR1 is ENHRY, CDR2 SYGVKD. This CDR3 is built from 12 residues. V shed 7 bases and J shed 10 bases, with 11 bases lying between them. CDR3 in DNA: TGTGCCATCACGACAGGAGGCTCACCCCTCCACTTT. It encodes CAITTGGSPLHF.

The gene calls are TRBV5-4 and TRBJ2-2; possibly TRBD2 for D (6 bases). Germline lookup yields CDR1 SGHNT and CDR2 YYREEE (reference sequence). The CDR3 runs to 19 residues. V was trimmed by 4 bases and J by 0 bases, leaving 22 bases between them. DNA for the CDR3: TGTGCCAGCAGCAAAATCCTCTCCGGGACTTTCTCGAACACCGGGGAGCTGTTTTTT. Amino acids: CASSKILSGTFSNTGELFF.

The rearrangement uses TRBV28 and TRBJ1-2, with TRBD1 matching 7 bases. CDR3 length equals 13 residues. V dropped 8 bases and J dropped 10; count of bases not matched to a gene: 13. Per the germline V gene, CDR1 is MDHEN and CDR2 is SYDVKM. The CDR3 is CASQTGQGNDYTF. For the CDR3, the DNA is TGTGCCAGCCAGACAGGGCAAGGGAATGACTACACCTTC.

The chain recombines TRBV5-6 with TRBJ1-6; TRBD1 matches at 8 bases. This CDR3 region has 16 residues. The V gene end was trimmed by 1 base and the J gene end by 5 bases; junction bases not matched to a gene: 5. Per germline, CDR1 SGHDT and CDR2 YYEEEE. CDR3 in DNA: TGTGCCAGCAGCTTGATCGGGACAGGCCATAATTCACCCCTCCACTTT. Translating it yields CASSLIGTGHNSPLHF.

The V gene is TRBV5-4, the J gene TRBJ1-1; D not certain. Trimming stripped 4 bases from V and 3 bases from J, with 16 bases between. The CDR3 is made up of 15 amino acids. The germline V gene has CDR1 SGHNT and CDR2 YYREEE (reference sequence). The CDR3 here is CASSPGLPAHTEAFF. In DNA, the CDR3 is TGTGCCAGCAGCCCCGGACTGCCAGCCCACACTGAAGCTTTCTTT.

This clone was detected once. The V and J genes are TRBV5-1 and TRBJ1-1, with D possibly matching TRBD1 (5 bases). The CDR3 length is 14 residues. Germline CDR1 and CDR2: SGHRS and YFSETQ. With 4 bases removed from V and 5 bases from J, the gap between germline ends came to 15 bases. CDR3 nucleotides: TGCGCCAGCAGCCCCCTGGGGGGTGAAACTGAAGCTTTCTTT. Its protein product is CASSPLGGETEAFF.

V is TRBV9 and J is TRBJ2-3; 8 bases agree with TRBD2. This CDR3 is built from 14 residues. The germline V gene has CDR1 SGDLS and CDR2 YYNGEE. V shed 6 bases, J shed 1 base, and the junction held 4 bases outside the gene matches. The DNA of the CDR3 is TGTGCCAGCAACCCGGGAGGGGGCACAGATACGCAGTATTTT. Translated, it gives CASNPGGGTDTQYF.

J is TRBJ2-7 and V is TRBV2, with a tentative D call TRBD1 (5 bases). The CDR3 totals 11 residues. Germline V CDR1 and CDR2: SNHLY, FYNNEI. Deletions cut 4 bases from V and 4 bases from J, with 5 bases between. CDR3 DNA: TGTGCCAGCAGTGCAGGGTACGAGCAGTACTTC. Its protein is CASSAGYEQYF. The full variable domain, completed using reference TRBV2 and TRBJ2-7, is EPEVTQTPSHQVTQMGQEVILRCVPISNHLYFYWYRQILGQKVEFLVSFYNNEISEKSEIFDDQFSVERPDGSNFTLKIRSTKLEDSAMYFCASSAGYEQYFGPGTRLTVT.

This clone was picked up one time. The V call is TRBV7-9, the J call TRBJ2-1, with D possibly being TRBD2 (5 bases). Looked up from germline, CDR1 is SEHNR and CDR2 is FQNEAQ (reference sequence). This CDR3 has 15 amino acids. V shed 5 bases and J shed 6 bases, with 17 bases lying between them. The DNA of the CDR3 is TGTGCCAGCAGCCCTCTTAGGCTAGGAGGCAATGAGCAGTTCTTC. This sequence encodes CASSPLRLGGNEQFF.

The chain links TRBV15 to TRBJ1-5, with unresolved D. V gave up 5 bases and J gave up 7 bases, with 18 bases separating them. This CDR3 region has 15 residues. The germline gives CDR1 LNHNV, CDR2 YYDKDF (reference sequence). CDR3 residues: CATSATFESRQPQHF. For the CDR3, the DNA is TGTGCCACCAGCGCTACGTTCGAGAGTAGACAGCCCCAGCATTTT. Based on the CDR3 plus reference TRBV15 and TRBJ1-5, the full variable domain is DAMVIQNPRYQVTQFGKPVTLSCSQTLNHNVMYWYQQKSSQAPKLLFHYYDKDFNNEADTPDNFQSRRPNTSFCFLDIRSPGLGDTAMYLCATSATFESRQPQHFGDGTRLSIL.

This chain's CDR3 is CSVAAVGGNQPQHF. The CDR3, as DNA: TGCAGCGTCGCCGCAGTGGGGGGTAATCAGCCCCAGCATTTT. The chain uses TRBV29-1 and TRBJ1-5; tentative D call: TRBD1 (5 bases). The germline V gene encodes CDR1 SQVTM and CDR2 ANQGSEA. CDR3 length: 14 residues. V was pared by 6 bases and J by 4 bases, with 16 bases between.

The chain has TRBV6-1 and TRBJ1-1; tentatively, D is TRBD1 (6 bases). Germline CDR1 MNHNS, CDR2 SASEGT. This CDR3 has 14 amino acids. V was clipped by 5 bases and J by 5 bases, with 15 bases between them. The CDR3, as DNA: TGTGCCAGCAGTCAGTACAGGGATCTGACTGAAGCTTTCTTT. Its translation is CASSQYRDLTEAFF.

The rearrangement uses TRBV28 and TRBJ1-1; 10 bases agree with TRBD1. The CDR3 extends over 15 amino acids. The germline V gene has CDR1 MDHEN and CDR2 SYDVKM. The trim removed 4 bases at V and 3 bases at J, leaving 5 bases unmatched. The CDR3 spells CASSSPGTGDTEAFF. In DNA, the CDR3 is TGTGCCAGCAGTTCCCCCGGGACAGGGGACACTGAAGCTTTCTTT.

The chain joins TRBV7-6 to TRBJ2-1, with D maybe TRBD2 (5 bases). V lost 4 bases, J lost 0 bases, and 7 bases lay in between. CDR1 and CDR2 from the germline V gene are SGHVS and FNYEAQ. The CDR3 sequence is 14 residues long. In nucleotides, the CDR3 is TGTGCCAGCAGCTCGGGGAGCTCCTACAATGAGCAGTTCTTC. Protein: CASSSGSSYNEQFF.

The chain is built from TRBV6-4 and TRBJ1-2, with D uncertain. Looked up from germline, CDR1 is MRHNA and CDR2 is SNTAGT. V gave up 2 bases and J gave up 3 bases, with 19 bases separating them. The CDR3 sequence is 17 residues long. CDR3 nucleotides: TGTGCCAGCAGTGACGTGATGCGGGGAAGAGGATACTATGGCTACACCTTC. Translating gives CASSDVMRGRGYYGYTF.

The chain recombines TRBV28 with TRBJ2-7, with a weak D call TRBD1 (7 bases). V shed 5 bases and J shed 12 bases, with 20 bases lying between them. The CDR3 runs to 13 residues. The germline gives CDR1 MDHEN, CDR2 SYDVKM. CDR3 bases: TGTGCCAGCAGTCCCTGGGGCGGGACAGTCTTGTACTTC. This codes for CASSPWGGTVLYF.

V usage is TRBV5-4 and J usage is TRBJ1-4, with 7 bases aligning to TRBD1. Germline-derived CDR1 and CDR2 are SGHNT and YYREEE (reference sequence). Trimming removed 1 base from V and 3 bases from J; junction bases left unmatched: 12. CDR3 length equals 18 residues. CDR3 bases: TGTGCCAGCAGCTTGTCGGTAGTCAGGGGGATCCCTAATGAAAAACTGTTTTTT. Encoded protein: CASSLSVVRGIPNEKLFF.

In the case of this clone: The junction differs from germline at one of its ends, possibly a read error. The CDR3 is CASSLSGQAHF. CDR3 coding DNA: TGTGCCAGCAGCTTATCCGGACAGGCCCACTTC. The chain combines TRBV5-6 with TRBJ2-7; 7 bases match TRBD1. The germline V gene encodes CDR1 SGHDT and CDR2 YYEEEE. The CDR3 is 11 amino acids.

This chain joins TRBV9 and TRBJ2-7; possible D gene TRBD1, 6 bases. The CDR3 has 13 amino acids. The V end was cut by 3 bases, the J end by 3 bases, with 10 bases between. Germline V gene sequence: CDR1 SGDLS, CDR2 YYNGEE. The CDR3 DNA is TGTGCCAGCAGCGAGGAACAGGGCTACGAGCAGTACTTC. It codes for CASSEEQGYEQYF.